This T cell receptor beta chain was identified in a study of T-cell memory formation after mild COVID-19. Regarding the study as a whole: The appearance of some responding clones in pre-infection memory suggested that cross-reactive memory joined.

Libraries for TCRalpha and TCRbeta carried sample barcodes and unique molecular identifiers via 5'RACE. TCRdb reprocessed the 5' RACE reads with MiXCR, giving one entry per CDR3 protein. The sample yields hundreds of thousands of distinct CDR3 sequences, just over 15% seen once. Turning to this clonotype: No antigen is known for it.

The clonotype comes from an adult woman who had mild COVID-19 (a few samples of this study predate the infection). Cell type and time point are not known. Sample: PBMCs or a T cell subset sorted from them (not recorded which).

For the CDR3, the DNA is TGTGCCTGGACAAACCAGGGGTACAATGAGCAGTTCTTC. Translation gives CAWTNQGYNEQFF. The chain employs TRBV30 and TRBJ2-1; D may be TRBD1 (6 bases). The CDR3 has 13 residues. Germline V gene data show CDR1 as GTSNPN and CDR2 as SVGIG (reference sequence). Trimming shortened V by 4 bases and J by 4 bases, and 11 bases separated the two germline ends.